This TCR beta chain was identified during a study of blood T cell repertoires in COVID-19. Study summary: Samples came from the United States, Italy and Spain, spanning acute and convalescent COVID-19.

Participants had their cohort set by participant-reported clinical history. This clone was observed once. Authors' methods: How many nucleated cells were present was estimated from reference gene primer amplification. Clones were read by immunoSEQ multiplex PCR, and TCRdb kept only the in-frame ones, dropping some. V and J calls plus clone size are reproduced from that table; the DNA served to infer D and trimming. This sample has some 400,000 clones, with around 92% found just once. Germline V CDR1 and CDR2: SNHLY, FYNNEI. The CDR3 loop spans 13 amino acids. The V end lost 7 bases, the J end lost 8 bases, and 17 bases lay between the germline ends.

This chain connects TRBV2 to TRBJ1-2; no clear D gene. This TCR derives from a woman younger than 45 who had recovered from COVID-19. Specimen: PBMCs or T cells enriched from blood (not recorded which). The CDR3 is CASTLDPWRGYTF. The CDR3 DNA follows: TGTGCCAGCACCCTGGACCCCTGGAGGGGCTACACCTTC.